This T cell receptor beta chain was identified during a study of T cells in localized non-small cell lung cancer. Regarding the study as a whole: Of the top 100 tumor clones, median about 53 were in adjacent lung, 25 to 35 among its top 100. With higher T cell density in blood came longer overall survival. Compared with tumor, uninvolved adjacent lung displayed greater T cell clonality, ranking highest overall.

CDR1 and CDR2 from the germline V gene are MNHEY and SMNVEV (reference sequence). The CDR3 sequence is 13 residues long. Trimming removed 3 bases at V and 5 bases at J, with 10 bases between. Sequencing used immunoSEQ multiplex PCR; TCRdb keeps in-frame clones, though not all of them. The sample carries some 52,000 clones, around 81% recorded once. Points on this clone: Its specificity is not known.

The chain links TRBV27 to TRBJ1-1; no definite D call. This receptor was taken from a woman between 40 and 69 years old with stage II lung adenocarcinoma. The material was PBMCs, obtained before any cancer treatment. For the CDR3, the DNA is TGTGCCAGCAGTTTTGAGGGCCGGACTGAAGCTTTCTTT. Encoded protein: CASSFEGRTEAFF.